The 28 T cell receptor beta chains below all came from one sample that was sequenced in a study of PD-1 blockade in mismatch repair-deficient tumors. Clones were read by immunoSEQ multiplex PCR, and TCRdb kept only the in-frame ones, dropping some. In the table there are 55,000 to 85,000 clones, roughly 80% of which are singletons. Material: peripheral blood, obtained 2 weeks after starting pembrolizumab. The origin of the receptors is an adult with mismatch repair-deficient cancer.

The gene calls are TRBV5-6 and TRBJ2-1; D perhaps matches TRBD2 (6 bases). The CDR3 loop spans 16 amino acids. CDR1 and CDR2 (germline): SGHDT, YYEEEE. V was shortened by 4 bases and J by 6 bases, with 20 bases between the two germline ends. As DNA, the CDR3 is TGTGCCAGCAGCACCGAGACTAGTGGGTGGGTCAATGAGCAGTTCTTC. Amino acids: CASSTETSGWVNEQFF.

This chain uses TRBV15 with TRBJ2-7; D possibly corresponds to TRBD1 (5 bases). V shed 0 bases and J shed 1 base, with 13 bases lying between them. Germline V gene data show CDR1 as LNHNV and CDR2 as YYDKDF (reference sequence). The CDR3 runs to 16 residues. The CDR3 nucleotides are TGTGCCACCAGCAGAGATGGGCAGGGTAGATCCTACGAGCAGTACTTC. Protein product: CATSRDGQGRSYEQYF.

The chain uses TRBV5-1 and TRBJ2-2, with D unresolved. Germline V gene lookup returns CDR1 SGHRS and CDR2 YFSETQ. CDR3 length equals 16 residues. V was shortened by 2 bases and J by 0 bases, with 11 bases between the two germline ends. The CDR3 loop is CASSLTAFANTGELFF. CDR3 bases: TGCGCCAGCAGCTTAACGGCGTTCGCGAACACCGGGGAGCTGTTTTTT. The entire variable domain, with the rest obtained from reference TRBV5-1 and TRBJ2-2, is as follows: KAGVTQTPRYLIKTRGQQVTLSCSPISGHRSVSWYQQTPGQGLQFLFEYFSETQRNKGNFPGRFSGRQFSNSRSEMNVSTLELGDSALYLCASSLTAFANTGELFFGEGSRLTVL.

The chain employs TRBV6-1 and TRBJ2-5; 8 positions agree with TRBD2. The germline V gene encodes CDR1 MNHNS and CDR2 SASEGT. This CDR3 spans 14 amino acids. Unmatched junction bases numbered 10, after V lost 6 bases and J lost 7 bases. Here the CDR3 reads CASRQEAREVTQYF. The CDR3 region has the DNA TGTGCCAGCAGACAAGAGGCGCGGGAGGTGACCCAGTACTTC.

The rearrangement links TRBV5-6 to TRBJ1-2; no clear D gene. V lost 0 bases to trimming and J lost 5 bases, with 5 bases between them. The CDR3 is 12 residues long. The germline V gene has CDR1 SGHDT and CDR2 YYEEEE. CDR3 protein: CASSLDSYGYTF. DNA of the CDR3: TGTGCCAGCAGCTTGGACTCTTATGGCTACACCTTC. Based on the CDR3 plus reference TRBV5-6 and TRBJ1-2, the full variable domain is DAGVTQSPTHLIKTRGQQVTLRCSPKSGHDTVSWYQQALGQGPQFIFQYYEEEERQRGNFPDRFSGHQFPNYSSELNVNALLLGDSALYLCASSLDSYGYTFGSGTRLTVV.

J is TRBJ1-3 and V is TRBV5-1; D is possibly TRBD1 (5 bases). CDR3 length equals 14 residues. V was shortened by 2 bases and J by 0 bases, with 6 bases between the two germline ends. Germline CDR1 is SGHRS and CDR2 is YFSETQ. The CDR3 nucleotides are TGCGCCAGCAGCTTAGGGGTCTCTGGAAACACCATATATTTT. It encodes CASSLGVSGNTIYF. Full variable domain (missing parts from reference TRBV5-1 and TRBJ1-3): KAGVTQTPRYLIKTRGQQVTLSCSPISGHRSVSWYQQTPGQGLQFLFEYFSETQRNKGNFPGRFSGRQFSNSRSEMNVSTLELGDSALYLCASSLGVSGNTIYFGEGSWLTVV.

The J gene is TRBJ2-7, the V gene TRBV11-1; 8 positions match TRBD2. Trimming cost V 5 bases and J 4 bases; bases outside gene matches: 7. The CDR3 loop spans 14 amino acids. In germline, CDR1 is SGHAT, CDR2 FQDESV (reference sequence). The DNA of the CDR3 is TGTGCCAGCAGCCCCGGGACTAGGAGGTACGAGCAGTACTTC. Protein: CASSPGTRRYEQYF.

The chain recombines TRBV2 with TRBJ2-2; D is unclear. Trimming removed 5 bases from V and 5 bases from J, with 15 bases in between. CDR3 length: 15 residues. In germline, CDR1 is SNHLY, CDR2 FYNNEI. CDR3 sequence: CASSKDGEVTGELFF. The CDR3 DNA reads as TGTGCCAGCAGTAAGGACGGAGAGGTGACCGGGGAGCTGTTTTTT.

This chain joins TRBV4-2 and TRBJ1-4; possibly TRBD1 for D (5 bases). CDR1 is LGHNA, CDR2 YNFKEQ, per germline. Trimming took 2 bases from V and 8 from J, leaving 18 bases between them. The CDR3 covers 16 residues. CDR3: CASSQITADPGEKLFF. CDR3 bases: TGTGCCAGCAGCCAAATCACCGCAGACCCAGGGGAAAAACTGTTTTTT.

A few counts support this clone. CDR3 sequence: CASHSQGMNTEAFF. The CDR3 nucleotides are TGTGCCAGCCACTCCCAGGGAATGAACACTGAAGCTTTCTTT. This rearrangement joins TRBV19 to TRBJ1-1, with D tentatively TRBD1 (5 bases). The CDR3 is made up of 14 amino acids. The V and J ends lost 9 bases and 0 bases respectively, with 14 bases between them. Germline V lookup: CDR1 LNHDA, CDR2 SQIVND (reference sequence).

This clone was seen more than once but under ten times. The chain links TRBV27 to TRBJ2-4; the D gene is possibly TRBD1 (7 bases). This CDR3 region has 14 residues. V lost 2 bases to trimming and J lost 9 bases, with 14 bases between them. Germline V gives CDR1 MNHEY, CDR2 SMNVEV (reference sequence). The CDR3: CASSLRAQGGIQYF. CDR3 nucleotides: TGTGCCAGCAGTTTAAGGGCCCAGGGGGGCATTCAGTACTTC.

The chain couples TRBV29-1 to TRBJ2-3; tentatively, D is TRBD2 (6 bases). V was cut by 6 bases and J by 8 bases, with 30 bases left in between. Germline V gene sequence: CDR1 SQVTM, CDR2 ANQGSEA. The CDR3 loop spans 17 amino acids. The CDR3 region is CSVEGQGRETLMGTQYF. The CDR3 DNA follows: TGCAGCGTGGAGGGGCAGGGTCGGGAGACCCTTATGGGTACGCAGTATTTT.

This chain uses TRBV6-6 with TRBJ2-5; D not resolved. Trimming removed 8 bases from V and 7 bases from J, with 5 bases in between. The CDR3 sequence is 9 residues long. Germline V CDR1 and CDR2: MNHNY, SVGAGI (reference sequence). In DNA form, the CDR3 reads TGTGCCAGCGGATGGACCCAGTACTTC. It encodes CASGWTQYF.

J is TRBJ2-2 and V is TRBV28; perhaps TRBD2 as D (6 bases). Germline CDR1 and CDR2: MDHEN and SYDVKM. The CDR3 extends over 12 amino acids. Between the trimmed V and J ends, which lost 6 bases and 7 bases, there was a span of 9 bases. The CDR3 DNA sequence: TGTGCCAGCAGCCTCGGGGGCGGGGAGCTGTTTTTT. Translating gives CASSLGGGELFF.

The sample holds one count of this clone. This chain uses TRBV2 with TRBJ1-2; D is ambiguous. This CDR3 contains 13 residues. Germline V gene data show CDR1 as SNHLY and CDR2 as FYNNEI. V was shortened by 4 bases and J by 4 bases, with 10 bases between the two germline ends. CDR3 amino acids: CASSGSGFYGYTF. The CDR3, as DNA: TGTGCCAGCAGTGGGTCGGGCTTCTATGGCTACACCTTC.

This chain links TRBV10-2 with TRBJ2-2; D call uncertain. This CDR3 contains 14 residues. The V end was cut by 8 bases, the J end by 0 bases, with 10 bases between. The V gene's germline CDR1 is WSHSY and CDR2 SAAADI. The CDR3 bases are TGCGCCAGCTCCCTGGATACGAACACCGGGGAGCTGTTTTTT. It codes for CASSLDTNTGELFF.

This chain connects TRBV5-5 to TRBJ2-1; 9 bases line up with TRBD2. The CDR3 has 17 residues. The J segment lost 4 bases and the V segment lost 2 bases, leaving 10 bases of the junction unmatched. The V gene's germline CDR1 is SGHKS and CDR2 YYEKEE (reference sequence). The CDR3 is CASSFLPSSGEYNEQFF. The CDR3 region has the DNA TGTGCCAGCAGCTTCCTTCCCTCTAGCGGGGAATACAATGAGCAGTTCTTC.

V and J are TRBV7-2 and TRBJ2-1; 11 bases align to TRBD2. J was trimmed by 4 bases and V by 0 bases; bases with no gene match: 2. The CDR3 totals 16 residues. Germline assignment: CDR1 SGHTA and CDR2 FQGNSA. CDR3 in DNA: TGTGCCAGCAGCTTAGCGATAGCGGGAGGGTACAATGAGCAGTTCTTC. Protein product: CASSLAIAGGYNEQFF.

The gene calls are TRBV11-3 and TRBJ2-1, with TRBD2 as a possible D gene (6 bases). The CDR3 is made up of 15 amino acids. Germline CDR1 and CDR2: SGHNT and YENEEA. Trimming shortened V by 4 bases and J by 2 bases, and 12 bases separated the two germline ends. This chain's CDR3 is CASSYSGEAYNEQFF. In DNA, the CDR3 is TGTGCCAGCAGCTACTCGGGGGAGGCCTACAATGAGCAGTTCTTC.

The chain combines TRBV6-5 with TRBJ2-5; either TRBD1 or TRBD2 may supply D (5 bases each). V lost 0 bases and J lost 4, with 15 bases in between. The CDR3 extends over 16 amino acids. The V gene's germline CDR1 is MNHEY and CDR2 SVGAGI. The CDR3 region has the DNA TGTGCCAGCAGTTACTCGCGAGGGACGGGGCGAGAGACCCAGTACTTC. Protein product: CASSYSRGTGRETQYF.

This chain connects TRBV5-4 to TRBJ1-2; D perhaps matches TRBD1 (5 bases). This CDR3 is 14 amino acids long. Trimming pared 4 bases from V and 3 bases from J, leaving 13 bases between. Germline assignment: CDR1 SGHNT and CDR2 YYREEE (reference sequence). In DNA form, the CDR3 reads TGTGCCAGCAGCGGTCGGGGGGGGGACTATGGCTACACCTTC. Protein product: CASSGRGGDYGYTF.

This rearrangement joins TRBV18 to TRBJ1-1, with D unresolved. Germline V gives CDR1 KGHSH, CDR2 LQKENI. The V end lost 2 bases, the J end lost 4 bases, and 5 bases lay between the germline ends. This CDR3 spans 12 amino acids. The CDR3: CASSPAGTEAFF. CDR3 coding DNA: TGTGCCAGCTCACCAGCGGGCACTGAAGCTTTCTTT.

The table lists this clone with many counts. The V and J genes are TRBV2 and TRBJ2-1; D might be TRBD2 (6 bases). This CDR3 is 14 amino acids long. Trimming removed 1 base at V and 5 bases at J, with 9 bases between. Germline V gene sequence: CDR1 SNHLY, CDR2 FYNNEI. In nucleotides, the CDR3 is TGTGCCAGCAGTGAAGGGAGGGCCCACAATGAGCAGTTCTTC. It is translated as CASSEGRAHNEQFF.

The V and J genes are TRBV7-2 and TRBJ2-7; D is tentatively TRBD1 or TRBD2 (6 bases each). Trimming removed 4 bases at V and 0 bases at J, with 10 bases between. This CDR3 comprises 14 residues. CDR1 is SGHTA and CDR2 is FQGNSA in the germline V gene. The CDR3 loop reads CASSSGGNSYEQYF. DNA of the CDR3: TGTGCCAGCAGCTCCGGGGGCAACTCCTACGAGCAGTACTTC.

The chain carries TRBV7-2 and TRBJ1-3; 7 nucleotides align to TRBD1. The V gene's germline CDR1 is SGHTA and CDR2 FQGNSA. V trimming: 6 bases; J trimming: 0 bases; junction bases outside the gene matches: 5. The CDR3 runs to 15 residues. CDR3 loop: CASRRQGSSGNTIYF. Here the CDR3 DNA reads TGTGCCAGCAGAAGACAGGGAAGCTCTGGAAACACCATATATTTT. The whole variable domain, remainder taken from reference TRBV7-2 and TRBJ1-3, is GAGVSQSPSNKVTEKGKDVELRCDPISGHTALYWYRQSLGQGLEFLIYFQGNSAPDKSGLPSDRFSAERTGGSVSTLTIQRTQQEDSAVYLCASRRQGSSGNTIYFGEGSWLTVV.

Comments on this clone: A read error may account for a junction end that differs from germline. The CDR3 DNA follows: TGTGCTAGCAGCTTAAACAGTCAGTCCTACAATGAGCAGTTCTTC. Translating gives CASSLNSQSYNEQFF. J is TRBJ2-1 and V is TRBV7-7, with D unclear. The CDR3 has 15 amino acids. Germline CDR1 reads SSHAT; CDR2 reads FNYEAQ (reference sequence).

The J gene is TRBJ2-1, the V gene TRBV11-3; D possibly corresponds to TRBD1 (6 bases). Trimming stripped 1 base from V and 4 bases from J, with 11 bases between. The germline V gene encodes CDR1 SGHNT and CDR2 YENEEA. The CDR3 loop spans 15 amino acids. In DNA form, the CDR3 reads TGTGCCAGCAGCTTAGTGTCAGGGGAGTACAATGAGCAGTTCTTC. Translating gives CASSLVSGEYNEQFF.

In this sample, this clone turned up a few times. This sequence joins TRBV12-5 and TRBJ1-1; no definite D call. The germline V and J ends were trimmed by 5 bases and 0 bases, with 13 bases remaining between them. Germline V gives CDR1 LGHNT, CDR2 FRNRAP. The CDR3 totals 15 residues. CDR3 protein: CASGPARAMNTEAFF. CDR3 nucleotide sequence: TGTGCTAGTGGTCCGGCCCGGGCCATGAACACTGAAGCTTTCTTT.